This T cell receptor beta chain was captured by sequencing in a study of cytomegalovirus exposure and HLA in healthy donors. About the research overall: When fewer than 500 donors were genotyped, just over 80% of them were found to fall in the Caucasian-associated ancestry cluster.

Vbeta (60) and Jbeta (13) primers were used in the PCR. Clones were read by immunoSEQ multiplex PCR, and TCRdb kept only the in-frame ones, dropping some. In the table there are 120,000 to 150,000 clones, approximately 80% of which are singletons. Material for sequencing was PBMCs. This clonotype was sampled from a boy aged 2 to 10 in good health and CMV-seronegative.

The CDR3 DNA reads as TGTGCCAGCAGCTTAGAAGCGGGAGGGTTCAATGAGCAGTTCTTC. Amino acids: CASSLEAGGFNEQFF. J is TRBJ2-1 and V is TRBV7-7; 10 bases match TRBD2. CDR1 SSHAT and CDR2 FNYEAQ come from the germline V gene (reference sequence). The CDR3 has 15 amino acids. With V trimmed by 1 base and J by 6 bases, 3 bases remained unmatched.